This T cell receptor beta chain was identified in a study of cytomegalovirus exposure and HLA in healthy donors. Whole-study context: It was reported in a later analysis that the same platform had been used for the roughly 130 validation repertoires as for the approximately 700 first-cohort repertoires.

The CDR3 totals 16 residues. Germline loops: CDR1 SGDLS, CDR2 YYNGEE. V dropped 10 bases and J dropped 2; count of bases not matched to a gene: 15. The table lists this clone with a count of one. Its cognate antigen is unknown. Data came from immunoSEQ multiplex PCR; TCRdb stores just in-frame clones and leaves some out. The sample lists about 76,000 clones, around 94% occurring once. Study results and limitations: There were some public TCRs occurring in many donors, but most TCR sequences were rare. In vitro experiments confirmed that three CMV-associated chains were specific for CMV antigens.

The gene calls are TRBV9 and TRBJ2-3, with TRBD2 identical over 8 bases. The TCR comes from a man aged 18 to 29 in good health and CMV-seropositive. The sample was PBMCs. The CDR3 coding sequence is TGTGCCTGCTCCCCTGGGTTAGCGGGGACCACAGATACGCAGTATTTT. Its protein product is CACSPGLAGTTDTQYF. Supplemented by reference TRBV9 and TRBJ2-3, the full variable domain reads DSGVTQTPKHLITATGQRVTLRCSPRSGDLSVYWYQQSLDQGLQFLIQYYNGEERAKGNILERFSAQQFPDLHSELNLSSLELGDSALYFCACSPGLAGTTDTQYFGPGTRLTVL.